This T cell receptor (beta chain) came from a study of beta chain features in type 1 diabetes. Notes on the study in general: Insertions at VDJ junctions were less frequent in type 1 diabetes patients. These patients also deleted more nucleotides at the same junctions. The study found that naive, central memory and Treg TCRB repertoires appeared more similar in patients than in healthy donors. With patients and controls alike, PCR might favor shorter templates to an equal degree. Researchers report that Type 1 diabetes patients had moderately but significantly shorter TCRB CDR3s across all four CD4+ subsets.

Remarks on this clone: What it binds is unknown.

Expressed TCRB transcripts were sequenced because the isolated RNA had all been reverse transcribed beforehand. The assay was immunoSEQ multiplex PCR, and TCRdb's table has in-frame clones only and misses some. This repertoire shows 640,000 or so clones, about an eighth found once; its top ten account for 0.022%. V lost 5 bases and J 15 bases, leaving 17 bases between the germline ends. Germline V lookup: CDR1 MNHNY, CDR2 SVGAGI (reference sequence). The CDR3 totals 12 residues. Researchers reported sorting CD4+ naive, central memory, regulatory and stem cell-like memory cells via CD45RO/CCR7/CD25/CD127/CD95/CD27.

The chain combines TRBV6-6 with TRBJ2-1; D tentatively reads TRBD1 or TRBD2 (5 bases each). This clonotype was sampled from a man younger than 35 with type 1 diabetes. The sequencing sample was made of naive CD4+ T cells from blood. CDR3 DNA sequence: TGTGCCAGCAGTCGGGACCCTCCCCTGGGGTTCTTC. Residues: CASSRDPPLGFF.